This T cell receptor (beta chain) comes out of a study of blood T cells in healthy people across ages. Between the trimmed V and J ends, which lost 3 bases and 6 bases, there was a span of 9 bases. Germline V lookup: CDR1 LGHNA, CDR2 YSLEER. The length of the CDR3 is 13 residues. PCR was performed a second time for roughly 6 to 12 cycles using a sample-barcoded 5' primer and a J-beta primer mix. MiXCR was run by TCRdb on the 5' RACE reads, yielding one entry per CDR3 protein. The sample contains about 1.5 million distinct CDR3 sequences, roughly 43% of which appear only once. This clonotype turned up a few times. Peripheral blood from each donor was collected in a volume of approximately 9.5 milliliters.

The TCR originated in a woman aged 18 to 35 in good health. The sequencing sample was made of blood. The V gene is TRBV4-3, the J gene TRBJ2-1, with no clear D. The CDR3 here is CASSQTDVNEQFF. The CDR3 nucleotides read TGCGCCAGCAGCCAGACGGACGTCAATGAGCAGTTCTTC.